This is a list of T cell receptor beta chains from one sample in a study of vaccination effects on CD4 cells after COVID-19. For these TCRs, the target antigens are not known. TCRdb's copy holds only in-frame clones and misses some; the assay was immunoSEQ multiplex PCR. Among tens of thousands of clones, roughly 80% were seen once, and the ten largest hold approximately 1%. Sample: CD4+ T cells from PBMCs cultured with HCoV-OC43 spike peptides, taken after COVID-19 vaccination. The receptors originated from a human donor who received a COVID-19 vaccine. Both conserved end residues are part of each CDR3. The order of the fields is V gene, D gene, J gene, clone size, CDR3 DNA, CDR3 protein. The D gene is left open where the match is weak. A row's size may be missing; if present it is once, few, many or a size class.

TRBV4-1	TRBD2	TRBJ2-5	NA	TGCGCCAGCAGGCCAGGCAGGGGGCTTCTAGCGGGGGCGGGGGAGACCCAGTACTTC	CASRPGRGLLAGAGETQYF
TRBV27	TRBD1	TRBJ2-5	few	TGTGCCAGCAGGGACAGGGGAAGGGAGACCCAGTACTTC	CASRDRGRETQYF
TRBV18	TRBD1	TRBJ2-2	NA	TGTGCCAGCCGGGGACAGTTGAACACCGGGGAGCTGTTTTTT	CASRGQLNTGELFF
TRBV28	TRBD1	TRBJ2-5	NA	TGTGCCAGCAGTTCCTCCAGGGGGCAAGAGACCCAGTACTTC	CASSSSRGQETQYF
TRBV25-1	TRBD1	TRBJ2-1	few	TGTGCCAGCAGTAAGCAGGGGGCGGGAAATGAGCAGTTCTTC	CASSKQGAGNEQFF
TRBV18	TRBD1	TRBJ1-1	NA	TGTGCCAGCTCACCCGGGACAGTGAACACTGAAGCTTTCTTT	CASSPGTVNTEAFF
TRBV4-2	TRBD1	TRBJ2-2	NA	TGTGCCAGCAGCCCGGGGAACTTTTTGGGACAGGGTATCGGGGAGCTGTTTTTT	CASSPGNFLGQGIGELFF
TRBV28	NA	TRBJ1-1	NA	TGTGCCAGCAGCCTATTGGTGGGTGAAGCTTTCTTT	CASSLLVGEAFF
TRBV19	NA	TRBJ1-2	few	TGTGCCAGTAGTGACCCCGGCGGAACACACTATGGCTACACCTTC	CASSDPGGTHYGYTF
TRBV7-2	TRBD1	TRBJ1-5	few	TGTGCCAGCAGCTTGATACCGGGACAGGACAATCAGCCCCAGCATTTT	CASSLIPGQDNQPQHF
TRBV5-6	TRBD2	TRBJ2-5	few	TGTGCCAGCAGCTTGGAGGGAGGGCCGGTGACCCAGTACTTC	CASSLEGGPVTQYF
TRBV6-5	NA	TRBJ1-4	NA	TGTGCCAGCAGTCTGTCGGTGGCTAATGAAAAACTGTTTTTT	CASSLSVANEKLFF
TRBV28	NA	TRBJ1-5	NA	TGTGCCAGCAGTCTACATAACAGCAATCAGCCCCAGCATTTT	CASSLHNSNQPQHF
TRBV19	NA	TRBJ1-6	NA	TGTGCCAGCACAGCCAGGGTCGATTCACCCCTCCACTTT	CASTARVDSPLHF
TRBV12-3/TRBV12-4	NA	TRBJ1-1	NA	TGTGCCAGCAGTTCAGGGGTAACGACTGAAGCTTTCTTT	CASSSGVTTEAFF
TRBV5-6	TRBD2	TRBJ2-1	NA	TGTGCCAGCGGACTAGCGGGGGGGTCCTCCGAGCAGTTCTTC	CASGLAGGSSEQFF
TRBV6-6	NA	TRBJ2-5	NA	TGTGCCAGCAGTTACTCGGGGCGCGAAGAGACCCAGTACTTC	CASSYSGREETQYF
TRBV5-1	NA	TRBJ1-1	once	TGCGCCAGCAGCTTGTTCGAGGGATCGAACACTGAAGCTTTCTTT	CASSLFEGSNTEAFF
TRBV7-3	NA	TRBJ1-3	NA	TGTGCCAGCAGCCGGGGCGGGGGGGGCTCTGGAAACACCATATATTTT	CASSRGGGGSGNTIYF
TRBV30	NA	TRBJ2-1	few	TGTGCCTGGAGTGTGATCAGATCTCGGGGATTCGATGAGCAGTTCTTC	CAWSVIRSRGFDEQFF